The rows below give T cell receptor beta chains drawn from one sample of a study of blood T cell repertoires in COVID-19. The repertoire was sequenced with immunoSEQ multiplex PCR; TCRdb's copy has only in-frame clones and lacks some. This table has about 180,000 clones, around 85% appearing once. The sample was peripheral blood. These receptors came from a man aged 50-59 years with active or convalescent COVID-19. Both conserved end residues are part of each CDR3. D genes are given only for firm matches.

TRBD1,TRBV18,TRBJ1-1,CASSRLHTGGWANTEAFF
.,TRBV30,TRBJ2-3,CAWSAFVRTQYF
TRBD1,TRBV7-7,TRBJ2-7,CASSPGQGPYEQYF
TRBD1,TRBV15,TRBJ2-3,CATSRDIPQGGWDREGTDTQYF
TRBD1,TRBV10-3,TRBJ2-5,CATRLDRGFETQYF
TRBD1,TRBV14,TRBJ1-2,CASSQAGTGYGYTF
.,TRBV6-2/TRBV6-3,TRBJ2-7,CASSHLGGQASSYEQYF
TRBD1,TRBV7-2,TRBJ2-1,CASINSPRVSGTGENEQFF
TRBD1,TRBV5-3,TRBJ1-1,CARSPPAVRGRDTEAFF
TRBD1,TRBV28,TRBJ2-5,CASSPGQGGKETQYF
TRBD1,TRBV28,TRBJ1-5,CASRPWTGGSQPQHF
TRBD1,TRBV13,TRBJ1-6,CASSPFGQVESPLHF
TRBD1,TRBV30,TRBJ2-2,CASEGQGAGELFF
.,TRBV19,TRBJ1-1,CASSIQGGATEAFF
TRBD1,TRBV5-1,TRBJ2-3,CASSEVGQGPDTQYF
.,TRBV7-9,TRBJ1-2,CASSLPGSPYGYTF
.,TRBV30,TRBJ1-1,CAWSAPSGRAFF
TRBD1,TRBV30,TRBJ2-7,CAWSEYRGYEQYF
TRBD1,TRBV18,TRBJ1-1,CASSPTGTANTEAFF
.,TRBV4-1,TRBJ2-5,CASSQDGDQETQYF
.,TRBV28,TRBJ1-2,CASNTATNYGYTF
.,TRBV15,TRBJ1-2,CATSKRGSYGYTF
TRBD1,TRBV5-1,TRBJ2-7,CASSPQGRSYEQYF
TRBD1,TRBV19,TRBJ2-6,CASSIKTGGFSGANVLTF
TRBD1,TRBV5-1,TRBJ2-7,CASSSGQGASVGDEQYF
.,TRBV19,TRBJ1-1,CASSRMGLNTEAFF
.,TRBV4-1,TRBJ2-3,CASSQEVSRTGRDTQYF
.,TRBV27,TRBJ2-6,CASSLSGSVGANVLTF
TRBD1,TRBV7-2,TRBJ1-2,CASSLNDRGNGYTF
TRBD1,TRBV18,TRBJ1-2,CASSPGTGVGYTF
TRBD1,TRBV7-2,TRBJ1-6,CASSLALGTDYNSPLHF
TRBD1,TRBV5-4,TRBJ1-4,CASSLGQGANEKLFF
TRBD1,TRBV3-1/TRBV3-2,TRBJ1-2,CASSQWSPGQGAFSYGYTF
TRBD1,TRBV19,TRBJ1-2,CASNGDRAWGYTF
TRBD1,TRBV12-5,TRBJ1-4,CASGPQGAGEKLFF
.,TRBV2,TRBJ2-2,CASSENRFGELFF
.,TRBV4-1,TRBJ1-2,CASSYDEVGNYDYTF
.,TRBV7-2,TRBJ1-6,CASSLVRGYSPLHF
TRBD1,TRBV7-6,TRBJ1-4,CASSGTGSEKLFF
.,TRBV28,TRBJ1-5,CASGLVGNDQPQHF
.,TRBV30,TRBJ1-2,CAWTAANYGYTF
.,TRBV2,TRBJ2-1,CASSQDGSSYNEQFF
.,TRBV10-1,TRBJ1-1,CASSESTGYTEAFF
.,TRBV30,TRBJ2-2,CAWSRTGELFF
.,TRBV5-1,TRBJ1-6,CASSRWGNRALGNSPLHF
TRBD1,TRBV11-2,TRBJ1-1,CASSLEPGPGQGRF
.,TRBV28,TRBJ2-1,CASSLGARNEQFF
.,TRBV6-1,TRBJ2-3,CASSEPLSTDTQYF
.,TRBV10-1,TRBJ1-1,CASSSDTGNTEAFF
TRBD1,TRBV6-5,TRBJ2-1,CASSYSRQGSYNEQFF